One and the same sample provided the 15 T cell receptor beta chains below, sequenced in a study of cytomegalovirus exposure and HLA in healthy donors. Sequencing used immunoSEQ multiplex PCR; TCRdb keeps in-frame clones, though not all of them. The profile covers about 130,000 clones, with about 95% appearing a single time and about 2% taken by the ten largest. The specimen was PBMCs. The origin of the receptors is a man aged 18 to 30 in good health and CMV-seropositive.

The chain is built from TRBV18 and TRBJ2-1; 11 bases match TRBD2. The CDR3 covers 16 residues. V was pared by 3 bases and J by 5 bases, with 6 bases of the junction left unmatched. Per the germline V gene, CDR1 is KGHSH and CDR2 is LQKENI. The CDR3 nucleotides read TGTGCCAGCTCACCTCTACTAGCGGGGGTTAACAATGAGCAGTTCTTC. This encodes CASSPLLAGVNNEQFF.

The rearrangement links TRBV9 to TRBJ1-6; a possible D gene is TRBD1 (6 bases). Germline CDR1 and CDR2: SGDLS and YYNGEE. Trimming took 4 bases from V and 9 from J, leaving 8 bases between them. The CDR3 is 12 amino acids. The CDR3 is CASSRGSSPLHF. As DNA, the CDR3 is TGTGCCAGCAGCAGGGGGAGTTCACCCCTCCACTTT.

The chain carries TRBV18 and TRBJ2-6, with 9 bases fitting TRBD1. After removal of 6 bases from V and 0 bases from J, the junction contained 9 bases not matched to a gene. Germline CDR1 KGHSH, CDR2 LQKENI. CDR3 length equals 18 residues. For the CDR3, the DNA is TGTGCCAGCTCCCCGGGACAGGGCATCATCTCTGGGGCCAACGTCCTGACTTTC. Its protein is CASSPGQGIISGANVLTF. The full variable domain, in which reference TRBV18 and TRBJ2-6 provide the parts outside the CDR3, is NAGVMQNPRHLVRRRGQEARLRCSPMKGHSHVYWYRQLPEEGLKFMVYLQKENIIDESGMPKERFSAEFPKEGPSILRIQQVVRGDSAAYFCASSPGQGIISGANVLTFGAGSRLTVL.

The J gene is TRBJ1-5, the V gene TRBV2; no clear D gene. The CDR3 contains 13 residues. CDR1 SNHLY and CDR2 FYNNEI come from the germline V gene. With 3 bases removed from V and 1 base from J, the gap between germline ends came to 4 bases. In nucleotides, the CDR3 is TGTGCCAGCAGTGAGGAGAGCAATCAGCCCCAGCATTTT. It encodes CASSEESNQPQHF.

CDR3 loop: CASGPWGSGRRVTDTQYF. The DNA of the CDR3 is TGTGCTAGTGGTCCCTGGGGTAGCGGGAGGAGGGTGACAGATACGCAGTATTTT. The chain couples TRBV12-5 to TRBJ2-3; TRBD2 matches 10 bases. There are 18 residues in the CDR3. After removal of 5 bases from V and 3 bases from J, the junction contained 14 bases not matched to a gene. Germline CDR1 is LGHNT and CDR2 is FRNRAP.

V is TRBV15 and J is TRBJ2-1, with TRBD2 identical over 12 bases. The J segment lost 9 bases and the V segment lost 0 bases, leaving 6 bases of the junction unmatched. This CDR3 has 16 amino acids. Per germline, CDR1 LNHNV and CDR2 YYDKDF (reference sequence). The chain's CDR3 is CATSRDQLAGGSEQFF. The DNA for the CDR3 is TGTGCCACCAGCAGAGATCAACTAGCGGGAGGCAGTGAGCAGTTCTTC. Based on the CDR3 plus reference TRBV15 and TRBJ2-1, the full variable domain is DAMVIQNPRYQVTQFGKPVTLSCSQTLNHNVMYWYQQKSSQAPKLLFHYYDKDFNNEADTPDNFQSRRPNTSFCFLDIRSPGLGDTAMYLCATSRDQLAGGSEQFFGPGTRLTVL.

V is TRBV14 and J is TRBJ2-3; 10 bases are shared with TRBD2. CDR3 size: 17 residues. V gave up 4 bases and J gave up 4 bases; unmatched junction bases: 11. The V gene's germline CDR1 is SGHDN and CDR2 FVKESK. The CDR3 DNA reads TGTGCCAGCAGCCTTTCAGCGGGAGGGCTGCGCGCAGATACGCAGTATTTT. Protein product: CASSLSAGGLRADTQYF.

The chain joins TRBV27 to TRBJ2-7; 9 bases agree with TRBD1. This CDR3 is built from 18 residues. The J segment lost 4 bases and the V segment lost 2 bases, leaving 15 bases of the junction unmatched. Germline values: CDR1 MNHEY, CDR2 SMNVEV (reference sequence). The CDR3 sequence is CASSLIVRQGVTLYEQYF. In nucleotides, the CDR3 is TGTGCCAGCAGTTTAATCGTCAGACAGGGGGTGACCTTGTACGAGCAGTACTTC.

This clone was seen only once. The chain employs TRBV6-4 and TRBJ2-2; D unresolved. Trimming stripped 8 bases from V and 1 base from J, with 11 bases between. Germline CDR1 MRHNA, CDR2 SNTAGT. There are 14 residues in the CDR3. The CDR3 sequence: CASQEYMNTGELFF. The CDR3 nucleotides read TGTGCCAGCCAGGAATACATGAACACCGGGGAGCTGTTTTTT.

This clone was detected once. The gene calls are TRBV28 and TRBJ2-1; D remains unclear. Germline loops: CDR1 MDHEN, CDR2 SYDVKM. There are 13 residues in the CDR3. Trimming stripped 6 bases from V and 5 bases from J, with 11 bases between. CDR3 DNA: TGTGCCAGCAGCCTAGGCCCCGACAATGAGCAGTTCTTC. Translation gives CASSLGPDNEQFF.

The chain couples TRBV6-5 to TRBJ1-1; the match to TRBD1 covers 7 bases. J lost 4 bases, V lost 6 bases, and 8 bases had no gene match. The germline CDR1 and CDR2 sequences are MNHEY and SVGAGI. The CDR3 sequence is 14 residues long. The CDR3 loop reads CASSLTGVATEAFF. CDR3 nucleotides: TGTGCCAGCAGCCTCACAGGGGTGGCCACTGAAGCTTTCTTT.

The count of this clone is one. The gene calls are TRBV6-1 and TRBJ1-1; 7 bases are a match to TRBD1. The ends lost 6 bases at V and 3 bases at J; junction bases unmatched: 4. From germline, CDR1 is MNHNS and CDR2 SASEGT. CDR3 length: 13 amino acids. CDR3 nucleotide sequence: TGTGCCAGCAGAAATGACAGGGACACTGAAGCTTTCTTT. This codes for CASRNDRDTEAFF.

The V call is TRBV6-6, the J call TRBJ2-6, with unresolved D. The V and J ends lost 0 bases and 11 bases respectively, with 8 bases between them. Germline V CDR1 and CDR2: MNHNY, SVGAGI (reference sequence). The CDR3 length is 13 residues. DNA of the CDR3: TGTGCCAGCAGTTACTCCTCCCCGGACGTCCTGACTTTC. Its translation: CASSYSSPDVLTF.

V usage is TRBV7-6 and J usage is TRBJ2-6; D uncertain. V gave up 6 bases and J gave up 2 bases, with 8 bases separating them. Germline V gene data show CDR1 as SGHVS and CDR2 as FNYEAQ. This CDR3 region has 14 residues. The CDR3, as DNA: TGTGCCAGCAGTTTCCATCCTGGGGCCAACGTCCTGACTTTC. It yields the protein CASSFHPGANVLTF.

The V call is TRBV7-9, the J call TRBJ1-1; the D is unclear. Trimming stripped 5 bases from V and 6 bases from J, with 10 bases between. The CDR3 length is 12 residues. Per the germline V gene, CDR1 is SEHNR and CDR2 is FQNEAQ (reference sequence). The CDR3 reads CASSGRVAEAFF. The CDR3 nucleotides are TGTGCCAGCAGCGGGAGGGTGGCTGAAGCTTTCTTT.